This TCR beta chain was profiled in a study of technical replicates of blood from a handful of donors. The CDR3 has 14 residues. V lost 0 bases and J lost 3, with 5 bases in between. Germline CDR1 is SGHAT and CDR2 is FQDESV (reference sequence). TCRdb's copy holds only in-frame clones and misses some; the assay was immunoSEQ multiplex PCR. Found here are under 80,000 clones, 80% to 95% of them singletons; the top ten hold approximately 0.4%. The receptor was derived from a human donor in good health. Some clones in this sample may be carry-over from other donors' samples. The chain joins TRBV11-1 to TRBJ2-2, with D possibly being TRBD1 (5 bases). Sequenced: T cells isolated from PBMCs. The CDR3 region is CASSLATDTGELFF. CDR3 nucleotides: TGTGCCAGCAGCTTAGCGACAGACACCGGGGAGCTGTTTTTT.